In its sample, the clone carrying this T cell receptor beta chain was seen once. Sequenced by immunoSEQ multiplex PCR; TCRdb stores in-frame clones only, minus some. The table records tens of thousands of clones, roughly 92% of them present only once. Germline CDR1 and CDR2: MNHEY and SVGAGI. CDR3 length: 14 amino acids. V lost 5 bases to trimming and J lost 5 bases; unmatched junction nucleotides: 4. This specimen belongs to a study of T cell changes during pregnancy in multiple sclerosis. The sequence was obtained from a female donor with multiple sclerosis, enrolled in a pregnancy study. V is TRBV6-5 and J is TRBJ2-5; 11 bases agree with TRBD2. This specimen consisted of peripheral blood, obtained after pregnancy. The DNA for the CDR3 is TGTGCCAGCAGTCAACTAGCGGGAGTTGAGACCCAGTACTTC. Its protein is CASSQLAGVETQYF.